This TCR beta chain was recorded in a study of T-cell reconstitution after alpha-beta-depleted transplantation in children. Study conclusions and caveats: Surviving recipient cells, namely T cells and thymic progenitors, were the source of high day-60 TCRbeta diversity in some patients. It was newly produced T cells that mostly accounted for T-cell counts and diversity one year after transplant.

A library of TCRbeta sequences, prepared with unique molecular identifiers, was generated. TCRdb ran MiXCR on the PCR reads and lists one entry per CDR3 protein. The profile shows fewer than 750,000 distinct CDR3 sequences, roughly 27% of them singletons. For this clonotype: What it recognizes is unknown.

Source: PBMCs, taken before TCRalphabeta/CD19-depleted stem cell transplant. The TCR originated in a boy in the first two years of life with Wiskott-Aldrich syndrome, due to receive a stem cell transplant.

CDR3 sequence reads: CASSSTIGTVNEQFF. The CDR3 coding sequence is TGCGCCAGCAGCTCGACGATCGGGACGGTTAACGAGCAGTTCTTC. The rearrangement joins TRBV5-1 to TRBJ2-1, with D perhaps assigned TRBD1 or TRBD2 (5 bases each). Looked up from germline, CDR1 is SGHRS and CDR2 is YFSETQ. V gave up 3 bases and J gave up 10 bases, with 20 bases separating them. The CDR3 extends over 15 amino acids.